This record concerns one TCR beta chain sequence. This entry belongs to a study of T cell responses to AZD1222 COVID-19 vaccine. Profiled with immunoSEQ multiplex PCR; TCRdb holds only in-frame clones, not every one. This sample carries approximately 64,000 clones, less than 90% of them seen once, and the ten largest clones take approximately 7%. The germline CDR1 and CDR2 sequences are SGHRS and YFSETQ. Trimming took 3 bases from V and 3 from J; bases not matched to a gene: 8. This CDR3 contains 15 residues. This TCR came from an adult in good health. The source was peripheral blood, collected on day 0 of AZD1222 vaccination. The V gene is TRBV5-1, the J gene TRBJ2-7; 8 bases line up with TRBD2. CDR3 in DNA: TGCGCCAGCAGCTCCTCCGGGACTAGGAGCTACGAGCAGTACTTC. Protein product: CASSSSGTRSYEQYF.